By share, the clone carrying this TCR beta chain counts as medium-sized. Its target is not known. Gene and germline names: mouse. The read terminates 4 residues before the CDR3 end, so the remaining end is supplied by the germline J gene. This record belongs to a study of CD8+ T cells in alopecia areata. Study overall: Female roughly 6-11-week-old C3H/HeJ recipients received skin from approximately 6-12-month-old C3H/HeJ graft donors with spontaneous alopecia.

The CDR3 spans 13 residues. Germline V gives CDR1 NSHNY, CDR2 SYGAGN. Study-level points and caveats: Tissue-resident alphabeta T cells belonging to normal skin likewise get sequenced within scalp specimens. For lesional scalp, especially alopecia totalis/universalis, clonality was higher than in normal scalp.

It was cDNA, reverse transcribed from extracted RNA, that served as the sequencing template. Clones were read by immunoSEQ multiplex PCR, and TCRdb kept only the in-frame ones, dropping some. The sample is made up of approximately 1,500 clones, none counted only once. The gene calls are TRBV13-1 and TRBJ2-5; 10 bases agree with TRBD1. The receptor's source is a C3H/HeJ mouse with alopecia areata. The strain's MHC: H2-k. Sequencing input: lesional skin. CDR3 region: CASRGTGEDTQYF. The part of the CDR3 DNA that was read is TGTGCCAGCAGAGGGACAGGGGAGGAC.